The source of this T cell receptor (beta chain) is a study of regulatory T cells in long-lasting Graves disease. The time point denotes: persistent/refractory GD, antithyroid drugs over 5 years with positive TRAb. The TCR library was made from RNA extracted from PBMCs. Trimming took off 8 bases at V and 2 bases at J, with 6 bases between the two ends. Germline V CDR1 and CDR2: MDHEN, SYDVKM. The CDR3 is 12 amino acids. This clonotype occurred many times. Library construction for TCR beta used iRepertoire HTBI primers and Arm-PCR of CDR3 regions. TCRdb re-called the multiplex PCR reads through MiXCR, storing one row per CDR3 protein. The data show 420,000 or so distinct CDR3 sequences, about a quarter seen once.

V gene TRBV28 combines with J gene TRBJ1-4; no reliable D call. Here the sequenced sample was peripheral blood mononuclear cells (PBMCs), taken when the disease was refractory, from a patient treated with antithyroid drugs. This clonotype was sampled from a female donor with Graves disease. CDR3 sequence: CASGDTNEKLFF. The DNA for the CDR3 is TGTGCCAGCGGGGATACTAATGAAAAACTGTTTTTT.